The 4 T cell receptor beta chains in this list originate from one sample, sequenced in a study of PD-1 blockade in classical Hodgkin lymphoma (dated by TCRdb to 2018 to 2020). Library construction relied on the immunoSEQ multiplex PCR assay. TCRdb obtained this table from immuneACCESS and retained in-frame rearrangements with V and J assigned. These tables miss some clones; where compared with another copy, unresolved V genes account for less than half of the shortfall, and the remainder is unexplained. The sample table contains fewer than 30,000 clones; only one count was recorded for less than 90% of them. Of the sample, over 20% falls within the top ten clones. The time point label on this specimen signifies: cycle 2 day 1 (C2D1) of nivolumab. All trial patients had relapsed after autologous stem cell transplantation, with cohorts A, B and C differing in prior brentuximab vedotin exposure. Sequenced material: peripheral blood mononuclear cells (PBMCs), taken before the second cycle of nivolumab. The receptor source for this set is a human donor with classical Hodgkin lymphoma.

The rearrangement joins TRBV5-1 to TRBJ2-3, with 8 positions matching TRBD1. Trimming cost V 1 base and J 4 bases; bases outside gene matches: 5. CDR3 size: 15 residues. Germline CDR1 reads SGHRS; CDR2 reads YFSETQ. CDR3 region: CASSLSDRAADTQYF. CDR3 DNA: TGCGCCAGCAGCTTGTCGGACAGGGCGGCAGATACGCAGTATTTT.

The chain has TRBV25-1 and TRBJ1-2; D not certain. The CDR3 runs to 14 residues. Germline V lookup: CDR1 MGHDK, CDR2 SYGVNS. V was pared by 2 bases and J by 8 bases, with 15 bases between. CDR3 DNA: TGTGCCAGCAGTGAAGACCCATCCTCAAAGGGCTACACCTTC. Encoded protein: CASSEDPSSKGYTF.

The chain recombines TRBV7-2 with TRBJ2-3; D perhaps matches TRBD1 (6 bases). V dropped 3 bases and J dropped 0 bases, with 13 bases sitting between them. Germline V gene lookup returns CDR1 SGHTA and CDR2 FQGNSA. CDR3 length equals 16 residues. The CDR3: CASSFSRGKSTDTQYF. The CDR3 nucleotides are TGTGCCAGCAGCTTCTCTAGGGGGAAGAGCACAGATACGCAGTATTTT.

This chain uses TRBV4-3 with TRBJ1-6; D is possibly TRBD1 (6 bases). Between the trimmed V and J ends, which lost 0 bases and 7 bases, there was a span of 16 bases. The CDR3 runs 17 residues. Germline CDR1 reads LGHNA; CDR2 reads YSLEER. The CDR3 DNA follows: TGCGCCAGCAGCCAAGATGCGGGACACGACGAAAATTCACCCCTCCACTTT. Its protein product is CASSQDAGHDENSPLHF.